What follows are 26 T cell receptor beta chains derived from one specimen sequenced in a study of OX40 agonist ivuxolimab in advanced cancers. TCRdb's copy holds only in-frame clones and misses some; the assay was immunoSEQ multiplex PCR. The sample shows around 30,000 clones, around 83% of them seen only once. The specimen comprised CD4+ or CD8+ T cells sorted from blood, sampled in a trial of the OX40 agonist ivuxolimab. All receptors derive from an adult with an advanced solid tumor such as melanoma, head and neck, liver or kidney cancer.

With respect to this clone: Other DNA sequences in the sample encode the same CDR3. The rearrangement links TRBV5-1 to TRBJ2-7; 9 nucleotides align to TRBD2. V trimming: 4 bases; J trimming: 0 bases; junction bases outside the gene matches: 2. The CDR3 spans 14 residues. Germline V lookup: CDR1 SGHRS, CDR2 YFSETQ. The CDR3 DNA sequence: TGCGCCAGCAGCGCGGGACTAGCCTCCTACGAGCAGTACTTC. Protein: CASSAGLASYEQYF. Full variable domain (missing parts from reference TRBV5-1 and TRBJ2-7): KAGVTQTPRYLIKTRGQQVTLSCSPISGHRSVSWYQQTPGQGLQFLFEYFSETQRNKGNFPGRFSGRQFSNSRSEMNVSTLELGDSALYLCASSAGLASYEQYFGPGTRLTVT.

The CDR3 nucleotides are TGTGCCAGCAGCTTAGCGCTAAAGGGGGAAGCTGGTGGCTACACCTTC. Translating it yields CASSLALKGEAGGYTF. The gene calls are TRBV7-2 and TRBJ1-2; tentative D call: TRBD1 (6 bases). The germline gives CDR1 SGHTA, CDR2 FQGNSA. Trimming removed 0 bases from V and 7 bases from J, with 18 bases in between. The CDR3 spans 16 residues.

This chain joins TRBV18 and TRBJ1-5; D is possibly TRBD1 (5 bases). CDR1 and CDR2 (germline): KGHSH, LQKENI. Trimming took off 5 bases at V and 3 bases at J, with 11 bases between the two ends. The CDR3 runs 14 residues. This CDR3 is CASSEGRDNQPQHF. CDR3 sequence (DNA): TGTGCCAGCTCAGAGGGACGGGACAATCAGCCCCAGCATTTT.

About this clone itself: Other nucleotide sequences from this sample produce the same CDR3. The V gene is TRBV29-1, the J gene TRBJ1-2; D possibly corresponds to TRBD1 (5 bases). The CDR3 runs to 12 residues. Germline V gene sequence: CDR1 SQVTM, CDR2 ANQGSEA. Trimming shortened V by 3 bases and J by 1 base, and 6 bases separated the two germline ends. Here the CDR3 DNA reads TGCAGCGTTGAGAGGGGTAACTATGGCTACACCTTC. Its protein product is CSVERGNYGYTF.

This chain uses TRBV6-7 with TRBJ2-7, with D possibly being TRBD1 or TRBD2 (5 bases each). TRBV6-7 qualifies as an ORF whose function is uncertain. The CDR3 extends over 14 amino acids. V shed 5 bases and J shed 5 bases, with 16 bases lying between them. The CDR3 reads CASSQSGGDDEQYF. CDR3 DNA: TGTGCCAGCAGTCAAAGCGGTGGGGACGACGAGCAGTACTTC.

The chain's CDR3 is CASSQDLPGHGRDTQYF. The CDR3 bases are TGCGCCAGCAGCCAAGATCTACCAGGGCATGGGAGAGATACGCAGTATTTT. The chain carries TRBV4-3 and TRBJ2-3; D tentatively fits TRBD1 or TRBD2 (5 bases each). This CDR3 has 17 amino acids. Germline V CDR1 and CDR2: LGHNA, YSLEER. V was cut by 0 bases and J by 5 bases, with 18 bases left in between.

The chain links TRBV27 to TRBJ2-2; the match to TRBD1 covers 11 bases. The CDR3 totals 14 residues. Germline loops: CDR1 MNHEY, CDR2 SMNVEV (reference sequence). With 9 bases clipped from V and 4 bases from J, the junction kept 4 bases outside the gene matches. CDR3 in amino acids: CARQGTGGTGELFF. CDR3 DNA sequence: TGTGCCAGACAAGGGACAGGGGGCACCGGGGAGCTGTTTTTT.

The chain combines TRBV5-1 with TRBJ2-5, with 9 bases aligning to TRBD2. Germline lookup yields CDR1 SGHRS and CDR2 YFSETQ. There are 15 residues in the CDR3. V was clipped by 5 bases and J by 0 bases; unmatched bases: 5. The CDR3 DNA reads TGCGCCAGCAGATCTAGCGGGGCGTACCAAGAGACCCAGTACTTC. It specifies CASRSSGAYQETQYF.

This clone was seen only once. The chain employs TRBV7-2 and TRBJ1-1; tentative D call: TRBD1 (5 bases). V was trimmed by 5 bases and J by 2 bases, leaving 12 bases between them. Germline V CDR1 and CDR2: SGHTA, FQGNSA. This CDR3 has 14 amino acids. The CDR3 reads CASSLGTFNTEAFF. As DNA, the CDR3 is TGTGCCAGCAGCCTAGGGACGTTTAACACTGAAGCTTTCTTT.

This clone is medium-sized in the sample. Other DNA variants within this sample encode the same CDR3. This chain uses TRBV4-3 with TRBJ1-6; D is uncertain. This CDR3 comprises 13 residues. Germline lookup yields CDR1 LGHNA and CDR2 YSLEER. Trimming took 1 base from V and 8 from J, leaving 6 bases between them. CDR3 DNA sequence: TGCGCCAGCAGCCAAGTTGAGGATTCACCCCTCCACTTT. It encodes CASSQVEDSPLHF.

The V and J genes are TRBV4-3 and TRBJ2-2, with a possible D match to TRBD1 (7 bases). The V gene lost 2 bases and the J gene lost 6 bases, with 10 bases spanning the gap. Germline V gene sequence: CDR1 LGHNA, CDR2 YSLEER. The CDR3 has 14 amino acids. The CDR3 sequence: CASSQQGGPGELFF. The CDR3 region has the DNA TGCGCCAGCAGCCAACAGGGGGGCCCCGGGGAGCTGTTTTTT.

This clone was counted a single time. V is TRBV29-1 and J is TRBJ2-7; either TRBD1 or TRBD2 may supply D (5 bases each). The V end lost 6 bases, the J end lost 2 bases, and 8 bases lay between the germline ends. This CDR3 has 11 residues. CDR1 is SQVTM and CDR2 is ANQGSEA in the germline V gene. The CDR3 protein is CSVMGAYEQYF. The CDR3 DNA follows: TGCAGCGTGATGGGGGCCTACGAGCAGTACTTC.

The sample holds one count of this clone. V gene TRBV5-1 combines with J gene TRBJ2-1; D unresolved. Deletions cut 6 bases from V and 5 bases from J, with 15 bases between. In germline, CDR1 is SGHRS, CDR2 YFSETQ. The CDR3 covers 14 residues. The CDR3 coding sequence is TGCGCCAGCACCACCACCACTAACAACAATGAGCAGTTCTTC. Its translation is CASTTTTNNNEQFF.

CDR3 sequence (DNA): TGTGCCAGCAGCTCCACAGTTTTTGAAGCTTTCTTT. It is translated as CASSSTVFEAFF. The chain links TRBV7-2 to TRBJ1-1; the D is unclear. The CDR3 is made up of 12 amino acids. Trimming took 4 bases from V and 7 from J, leaving 10 bases between them. CDR1 is SGHTA, CDR2 FQGNSA, per germline. The whole variable domain, remainder taken from reference TRBV7-2 and TRBJ1-1, is GAGVSQSPSNKVTEKGKDVELRCDPISGHTALYWYRQSLGQGLEFLIYFQGNSAPDKSGLPSDRFSAERTGGSVSTLTIQRTQQEDSAVYLCASSSTVFEAFFGQGTRLTVV.

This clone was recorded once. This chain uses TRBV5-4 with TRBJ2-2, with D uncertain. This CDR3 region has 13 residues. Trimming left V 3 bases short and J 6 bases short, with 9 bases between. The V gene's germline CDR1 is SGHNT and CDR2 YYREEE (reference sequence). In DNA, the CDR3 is TGTGCCAGCAGCTCCCGAGGTGCCGGGGAGCTGTTTTTT. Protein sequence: CASSSRGAGELFF.

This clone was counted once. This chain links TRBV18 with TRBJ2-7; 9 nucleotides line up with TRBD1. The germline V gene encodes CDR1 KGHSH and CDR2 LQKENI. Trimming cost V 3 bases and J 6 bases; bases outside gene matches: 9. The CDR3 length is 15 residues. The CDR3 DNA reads TGTGCCAGCTCACCTAGCTTACAGGGGGCGTCCGAGCAGTACTTC. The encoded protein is CASSPSLQGASEQYF.

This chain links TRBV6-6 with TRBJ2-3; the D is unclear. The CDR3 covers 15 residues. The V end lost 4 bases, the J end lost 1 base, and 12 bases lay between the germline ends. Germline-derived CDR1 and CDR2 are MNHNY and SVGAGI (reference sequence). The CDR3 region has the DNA TGTGCCAGCAGTTCCCCGCCGATTGGCACAGATACGCAGTATTTT. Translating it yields CASSSPPIGTDTQYF.

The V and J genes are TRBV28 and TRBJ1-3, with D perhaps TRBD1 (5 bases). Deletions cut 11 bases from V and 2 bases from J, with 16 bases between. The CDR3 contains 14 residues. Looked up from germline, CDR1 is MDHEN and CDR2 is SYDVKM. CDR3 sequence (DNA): TGTGCCGGAGTTCAGGGTCTAGCTGGAAACACCATATATTTT. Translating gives CAGVQGLAGNTIYF.

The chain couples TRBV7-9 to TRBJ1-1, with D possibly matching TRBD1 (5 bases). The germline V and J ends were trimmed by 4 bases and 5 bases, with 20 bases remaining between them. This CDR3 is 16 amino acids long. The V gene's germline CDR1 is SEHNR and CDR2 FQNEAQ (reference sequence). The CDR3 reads CASSYGGASGKTEAFF. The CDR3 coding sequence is TGTGCCAGCAGCTACGGTGGGGCCTCGGGGAAGACTGAAGCTTTCTTT.

CDR3: CASKRCRESDEQYF. The CDR3 nucleotides are TGTGCCAGCAAACGTTGTCGGGAGTCCGACGAGCAGTACTTC. The genes are TRBV21-1 and TRBJ2-7; the table calls TRBD2, which could not be checked here. TRBV21-1 is described as a pseudogene. The length of the CDR3 is 14 residues.

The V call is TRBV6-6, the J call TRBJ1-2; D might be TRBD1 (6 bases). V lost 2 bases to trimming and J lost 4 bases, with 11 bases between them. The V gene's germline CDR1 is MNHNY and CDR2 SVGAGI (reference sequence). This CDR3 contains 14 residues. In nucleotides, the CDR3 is TGTGCCAGCAGTTACCCCGGACAGTTCTATGGCTACACCTTC. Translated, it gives CASSYPGQFYGYTF.

CDR3 DNA sequence: TGTGCCAGCACGGGGGGGAATGCCTACGAGCAGTACTTC. Amino acid sequence: CASTGGNAYEQYF. The chain recombines TRBV21-1 with TRBJ2-7; no DNA check was done on the table's D call, TRBD2. TRBV21-1 is given as a pseudogene. The CDR3 totals 13 residues.

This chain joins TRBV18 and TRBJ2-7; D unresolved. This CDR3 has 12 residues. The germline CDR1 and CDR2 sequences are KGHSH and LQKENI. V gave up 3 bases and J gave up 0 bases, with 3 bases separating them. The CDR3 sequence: CASSPSSYEQYF. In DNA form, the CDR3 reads TGTGCCAGCTCACCCAGCTCCTACGAGCAGTACTTC.

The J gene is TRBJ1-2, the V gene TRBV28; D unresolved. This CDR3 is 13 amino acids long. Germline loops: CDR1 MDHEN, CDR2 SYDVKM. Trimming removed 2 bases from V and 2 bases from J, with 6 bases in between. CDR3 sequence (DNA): TGTGCCAGCAGTTTAGGGCGGAACTATGGCTACACCTTC. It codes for CASSLGRNYGYTF.

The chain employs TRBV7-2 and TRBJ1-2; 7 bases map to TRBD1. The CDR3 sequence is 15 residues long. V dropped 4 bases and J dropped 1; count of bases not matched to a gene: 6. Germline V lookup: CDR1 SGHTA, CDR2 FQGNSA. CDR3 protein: CASSSSGGSNYGYTF. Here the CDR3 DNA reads TGTGCCAGCAGCTCCTCAGGGGGTAGTAACTATGGCTACACCTTC. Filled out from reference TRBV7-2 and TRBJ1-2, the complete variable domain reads GAGVSQSPSNKVTEKGKDVELRCDPISGHTALYWYRQSLGQGLEFLIYFQGNSAPDKSGLPSDRFSAERTGGSVSTLTIQRTQQEDSAVYLCASSSSGGSNYGYTFGSGTRLTVV.

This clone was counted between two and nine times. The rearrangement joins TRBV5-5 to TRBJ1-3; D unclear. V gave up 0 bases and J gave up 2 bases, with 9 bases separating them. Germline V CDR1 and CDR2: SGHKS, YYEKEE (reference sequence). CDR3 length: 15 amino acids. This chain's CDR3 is CASSLAWGTGNTIYF. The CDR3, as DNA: TGTGCCAGCAGCTTGGCGTGGGGAACTGGAAACACCATATATTTT.